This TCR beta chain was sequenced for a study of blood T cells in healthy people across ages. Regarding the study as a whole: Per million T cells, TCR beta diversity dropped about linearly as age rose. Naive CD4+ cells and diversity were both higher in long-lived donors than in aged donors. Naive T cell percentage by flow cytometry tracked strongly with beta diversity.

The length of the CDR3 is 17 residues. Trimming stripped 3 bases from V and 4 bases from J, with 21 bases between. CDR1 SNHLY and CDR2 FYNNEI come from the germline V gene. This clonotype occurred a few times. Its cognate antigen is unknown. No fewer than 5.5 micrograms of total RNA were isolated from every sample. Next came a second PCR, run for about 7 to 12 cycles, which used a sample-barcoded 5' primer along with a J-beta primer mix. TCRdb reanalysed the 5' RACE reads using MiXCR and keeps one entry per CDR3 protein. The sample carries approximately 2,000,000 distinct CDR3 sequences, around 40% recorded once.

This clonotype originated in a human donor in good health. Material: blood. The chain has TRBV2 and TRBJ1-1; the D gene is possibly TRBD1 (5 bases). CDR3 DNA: TGTGCCAGCAGTGAGGGCCCTACGGGGGTATGGGTCACTGAAGCTTTCTTT. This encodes CASSEGPTGVWVTEAFF.